The 9 T cell receptor beta chains below come from one sample, sequenced in a study of cytomegalovirus exposure and HLA in healthy donors. Both 60 Vbeta primers and 13 Jbeta primers went into the PCR. Repertoires were generated with immunoSEQ multiplex PCR, while TCRdb's copy carries only in-frame clones and drops some. The table shows 140,000 to 150,000 clones, with 75% occurring only once. Sequenced: PBMCs. Receptors originate from a man aged 25 to 40 in good health and CMV-seronegative.

This clone appeared once. CDR3 sequence: CASSMTPSYEQYF. The CDR3 DNA sequence: TGTGCCAGTAGTATGACTCCCTCCTACGAGCAGTACTTC. The chain has TRBV19 and TRBJ2-7, with no clear D. V was clipped by 3 bases and J by 0 bases, with 6 bases between them. The CDR3 length is 13 residues. CDR1 is LNHDA, CDR2 SQIVND, per germline (reference sequence). Full variable domain (remainder filled in from reference TRBV19 and TRBJ2-7): DGGITQSPKYLFRKEGQNVTLSCEQNLNHDAMYWYRQDPGQGLRLIYYSQIVNDFQKGDIAEGYSVSREKKESFPLTVTSAQKNPTAFYLCASSMTPSYEQYFGPGTRLTVT.

The chain links TRBV6-1 to TRBJ2-5; D may be TRBD1 (5 bases). V shed 8 bases and J shed 5 bases, with 15 bases lying between them. The germline CDR1 and CDR2 sequences are MNHNS and SASEGT. The CDR3 runs 13 residues. CDR3 sequence (DNA): TGTGCCAGCCGGCAGGGCTTACGTGAGACCCAGTACTTC. It is translated as CASRQGLRETQYF.

CDR3 bases: TGTGCCAGTAGTACGGGTGGCCATGAGCAGTTCTTC. Protein: CASSTGGHEQFF. V and J are TRBV19 and TRBJ2-1; D unresolved. V was cut by 4 bases and J by 8 bases, with 9 bases left in between. The length of the CDR3 is 12 residues. Germline CDR1 is LNHDA and CDR2 is SQIVND (reference sequence).

The chain links TRBV27 to TRBJ2-7, with 8 bases matching TRBD2. Germline V CDR1 and CDR2: MNHEY, SMNVEV (reference sequence). The length of the CDR3 is 14 residues. The ends lost 8 bases at V and 3 bases at J; junction bases unmatched: 9. CDR3 amino acids: CASCTSSGNYEQYF. The CDR3 DNA is TGTGCCAGCTGCACAAGTAGCGGGAACTACGAGCAGTACTTC.

This chain connects TRBV14 to TRBJ2-1, with a possible D match to TRBD2 (5 bases). The ends were cut back, 1 base at V and 10 bases at J, with 14 bases in the middle. Germline V gives CDR1 SGHDN, CDR2 FVKESK. The CDR3 is 14 residues long. The CDR3 coding sequence is TGTGCCAGCAGCCAAGCGTTGGACTCCTTAGAGCAGTTCTTC. It encodes CASSQALDSLEQFF.

The chain recombines TRBV7-9 with TRBJ1-2, with unresolved D. From germline, CDR1 is SEHNR and CDR2 FQNEAQ (reference sequence). With 10 bases removed from V and 2 bases from J, the gap between germline ends came to 14 bases. CDR3 length equals 13 residues. Here the CDR3 reads CAMLELPNYGYTF. In DNA, the CDR3 is TGTGCCATGCTTGAGCTACCCAACTATGGCTACACCTTC. The complete variable domain, with remaining parts taken from reference TRBV7-9 and TRBJ1-2, reads DTGVSQNPRHKITKRGQNVTFRCDPISEHNRLYWYRQTLGQGPEFLTYFQNEAQLEKSRLLSDRFSAERPKGSFSTLEIQRTEQGDSAMYLCAMLELPNYGYTFGSGTRLTVV.

This chain joins TRBV5-1 and TRBJ2-2, with D perhaps TRBD1 (5 bases). Trimming took 1 base from V and 5 from J, leaving 12 bases between them. The CDR3 spans 15 residues. Germline V gene lookup returns CDR1 SGHRS and CDR2 YFSETQ. The CDR3 nucleotides are TGCGCCAGCAGCTTGCTAGGGGAAGGGACCGGGGAGCTGTTTTTT. Protein sequence: CASSLLGEGTGELFF.

This clone was observed a handful of times. The chain recombines TRBV6-5 with TRBJ2-3, with TRBD2 identical over 9 bases. The germline gives CDR1 MNHEY, CDR2 SVGAGI. V gave up 6 bases and J gave up 1 base; unmatched junction bases: 2. There are 14 residues in the CDR3. CDR3 sequence reads: CASSWTSGTDTQYF. The DNA of the CDR3 is TGTGCCAGCAGCTGGACTAGCGGCACAGATACGCAGTATTTT.

The V and J genes are TRBV2 and TRBJ1-2; TRBD1 might be the D (5 bases). With 3 bases removed from V and 6 bases from J, the gap between germline ends came to 17 bases. Per germline, CDR1 SNHLY and CDR2 FYNNEI. The CDR3 length is 15 residues. CDR3: CASSDWSRATDGYTF. CDR3 in DNA: TGTGCCAGCAGTGATTGGAGCAGGGCGACCGATGGCTACACCTTC. Supplemented by reference TRBV2 and TRBJ1-2, the full variable domain reads EPEVTQTPSHQVTQMGQEVILRCVPISNHLYFYWYRQILGQKVEFLVSFYNNEISEKSEIFDDQFSVERPDGSNFTLKIRSTKLEDSAMYFCASSDWSRATDGYTFGSGTRLTVV.